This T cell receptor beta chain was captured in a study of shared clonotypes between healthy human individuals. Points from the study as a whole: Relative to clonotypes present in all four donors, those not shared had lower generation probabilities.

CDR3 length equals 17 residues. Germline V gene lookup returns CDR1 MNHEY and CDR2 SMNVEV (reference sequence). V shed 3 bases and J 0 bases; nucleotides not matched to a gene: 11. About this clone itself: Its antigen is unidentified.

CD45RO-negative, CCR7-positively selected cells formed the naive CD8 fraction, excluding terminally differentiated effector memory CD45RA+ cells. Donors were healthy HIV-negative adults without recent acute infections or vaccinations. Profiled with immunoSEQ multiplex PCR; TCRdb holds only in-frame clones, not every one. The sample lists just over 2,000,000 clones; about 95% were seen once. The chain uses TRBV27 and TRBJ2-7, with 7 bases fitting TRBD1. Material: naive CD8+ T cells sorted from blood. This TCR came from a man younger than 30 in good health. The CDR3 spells CASSFSPPDRSSYEQYF. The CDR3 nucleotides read TGTGCCAGCAGTTTTTCCCCCCCGGACAGGAGCTCCTACGAGCAGTACTTC.